This TCR beta chain derives from a study of regulatory T cells in long-lasting Graves disease (dated by TCRdb to the early 2020s). For context, the study as a whole: Persistent Graves' disease was defined as antithyroid drug treatment for over 5 years with persistently positive TSH receptor autoantibodies. Peripheral blood TCR sequencing and RNA sequencing compared persistent Graves' disease patients with newly diagnosed Graves' disease patients. The study took place in China and was registered as a clinical trial. A total of approximately 35 samples underwent TCR sequencing: about 13 from persistent and about 20 from newly diagnosed Graves' disease patients. Persistent Graves' disease patients in the clinical cohort had taken antithyroid drugs for around 10 years on average.

The meaning of the sample's time point label: persistent/refractory GD, antithyroid drugs over 5 years with positive TRAb. RNA was extracted from PBMCs in TRIzol for both TCR sequencing and RNA sequencing. The diagnosis of Graves' disease was made according to American Thyroid Association guidelines. Recruitment of patients was carried out at an endocrinology department in Xi'an, China. Each patient gave 7.5 to 10 milliliters of peripheral blood, collected in an EDTA anticoagulant tube. Ficoll Paque Plus density gradient separation was used to isolate PBMCs, and no further T cell sorting was done. An Agilent 2100 Bioanalyzer and agarose gel were used to assess RNA quality, and a NanoDrop 2000 was used to measure RNA concentration. The V end loses 5 bases and the J end loses 11 bases, and a stretch of 15 bases separates them. In the germline V gene (reference sequence), CDR1 corresponds to MNHEY and CDR2 to SMNVEV. The CDR3 measures 12 amino acids from cysteine to phenylalanine. The sequence is cut down to CDR3 DNA, 36 bases in frame from base 1.

On this clonotype itself: No antigen is known for it. Nothing much larger sits one base from this clone, and base qualities are not available.

Library preparation was by multiplex PCR. The run used an Illumina HiSeq 4000. CDR3 regions were amplified by Arm-PCR with iRepertoire HTBI primers to construct TCR beta libraries. Before sequencing, the PCR products went through gel purification. The authors' analysis ran thus. Across samples, about 63 TRBV and 13 to 15 TRBJ segments were identified and used for gene usage analysis of CDR3 amino acid clonotypes. COPE and FqMerger were used to merge filtered high-quality paired reads into contigs. BLAST was used to align contigs to IMGT TRBV, TRBD and TRBJ reference genes, with CDR3 defined following IMGT. Any clonotype with a frequency above 0.1% was classified as a highly expanded clone. Shannon entropy was used to measure repertoire diversity, and the Gini coefficient was used to measure V-J evenness. Clonotypes shared by more than one individual were considered public. Starting from the raw public reads, TCRdb applied fastp trimming at Q25, assembled clones with MiXCR and retained in-frame beta chains. Rows merge per CDR3 protein into single entries with the most common DNA and genes. The V and J calls and clone size are TCRdb's, not the authors'. A total of hundreds of thousands of distinct CDR3 sequences appear in this sample, about 20% of them only once. The top ten clones comprise less than 25% of the sample.

Results the study describes overall, beyond this receptor: As a limitation, the authors acknowledged that the small sample size may reduce accuracy. Persistent disease showed preferential use of TRBV28, TRBJ1-2 and TRBJ2-5, whereas newly diagnosed disease favored TRBV20-1 and TRBJ2-1. Only the TCR beta chain was sequenced and analyzed. Compared with newly diagnosed patients, patients with persistent Graves' disease had lower TCR Shannon entropy and fewer highly expanded clones, which suggests clonal expansion. Only peripheral blood was studied, because thyroid tissue, the primary lesion, was inaccessible. Persistent patients shared more public clonotypes among themselves (2,741) than newly diagnosed patients did (approximately 870).

The clonotype was recovered from a female donor with Graves disease. The V gene is TRBV27 and the J gene is TRBJ1-1; the D gene lacks a confident call. The specimen comprised peripheral blood mononuclear cells (PBMCs), sampled when the disease was refractory, from a patient treated with antithyroid drugs. The nucleotide sequence reads as follows: TGTGCCAGCAGTCTTTGGGCCCCCAGGGCTTTCTTT. It is translated as CASSLWAPRAFF.